The present TCR beta chain was sequenced within a study of cytomegalovirus exposure and HLA in healthy donors. The wider study: From donors who were HLA-typed, an early data release held about 85 million unique TCRs.

Whole-study findings and limits: Excluded: some indistinguishable V segments such as TRBV6-2 and TRBV6-3.

Researchers ran the PCR with 60 Vbeta and 13 Jbeta primers. Clones were sequenced by immunoSEQ multiplex PCR, and TCRdb holds only the in-frame ones, with some missing. This sample carries roughly 42,000 clones, with 1% to 1.5% going to the ten biggest clones. V shed 0 bases, J shed 5 bases, and the junction held 4 bases outside the gene matches. CDR3 length: 15 amino acids. Germline V gene data show CDR1 as KGHSH and CDR2 as LQKENI. About this clone: Antigen specificity is unknown.

The TCR was taken from a man aged 25-45 years in good health and CMV-seronegative. The sample taken for sequencing was PBMCs. The chain combines TRBV18 with TRBJ2-5; 9 bases match TRBD2. The CDR3 bases are TGTGCCAGCTCACCACCGGACCTAGCGGGGGAGACCCAGTACTTC. Its protein product is CASSPPDLAGETQYF.